This T cell receptor (beta chain) was sequenced for a study of T cell responses to AZD1222 COVID-19 vaccine. General observations from the study: Following two doses of AZD1222, Spike-specific TCR breadth and depth rose.

Trimming left V 2 bases short and J 0 bases short, with 4 bases between. Germline CDR1 and CDR2: SGDLS and YYNGEE. The CDR3 totals 13 residues. The assay was immunoSEQ multiplex PCR, and TCRdb's table has in-frame clones only and misses some. Among about 75,000 clones, around 87% were seen once, and the ten largest hold roughly 18%. Regarding this clone: As yet, its antigen is unknown.

The material was peripheral blood, obtained 28 days after the second AZD1222 dose. The TCR comes from an adult who received the AZD1222 COVID-19 vaccine. The chain has TRBV9 and TRBJ2-3; D unresolved. The CDR3 region is CASSVGSTDTQYF. The CDR3 DNA reads as TGTGCCAGCAGCGTGGGGAGCACAGATACGCAGTATTTT.